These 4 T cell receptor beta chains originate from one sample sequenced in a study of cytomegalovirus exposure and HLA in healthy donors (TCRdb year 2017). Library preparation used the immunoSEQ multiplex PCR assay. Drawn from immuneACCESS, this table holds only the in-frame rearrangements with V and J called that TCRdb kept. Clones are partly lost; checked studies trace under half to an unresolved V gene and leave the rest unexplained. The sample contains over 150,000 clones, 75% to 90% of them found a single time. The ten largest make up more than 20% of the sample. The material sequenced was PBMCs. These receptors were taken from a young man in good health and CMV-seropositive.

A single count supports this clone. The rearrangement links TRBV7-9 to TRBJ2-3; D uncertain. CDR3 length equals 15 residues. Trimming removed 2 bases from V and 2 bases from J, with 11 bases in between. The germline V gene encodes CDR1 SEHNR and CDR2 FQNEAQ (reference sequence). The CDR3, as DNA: TGTGCCAGCAGCTTATGGTTCGGGTACACAGATACGCAGTATTTT. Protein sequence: CASSLWFGYTDTQYF.

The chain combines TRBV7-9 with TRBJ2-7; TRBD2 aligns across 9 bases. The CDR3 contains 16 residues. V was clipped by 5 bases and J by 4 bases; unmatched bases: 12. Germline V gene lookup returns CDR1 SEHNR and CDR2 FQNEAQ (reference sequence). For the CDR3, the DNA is TGTGCCAGCAGCCCCCGCGGGGTAGCGGGAGTGTACGAGCAGTACTTC. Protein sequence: CASSPRGVAGVYEQYF.

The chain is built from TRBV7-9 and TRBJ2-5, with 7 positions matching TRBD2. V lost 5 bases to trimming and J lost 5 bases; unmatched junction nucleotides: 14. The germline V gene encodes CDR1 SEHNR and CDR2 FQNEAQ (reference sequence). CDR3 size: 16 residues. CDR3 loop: CASSHQGLAARETQYF. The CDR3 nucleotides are TGTGCCAGCAGCCATCAGGGCCTAGCGGCTCGGGAGACCCAGTACTTC.

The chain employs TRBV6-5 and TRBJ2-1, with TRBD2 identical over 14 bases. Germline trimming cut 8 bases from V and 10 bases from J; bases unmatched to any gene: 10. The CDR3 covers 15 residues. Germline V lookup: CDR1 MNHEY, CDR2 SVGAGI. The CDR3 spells CASHPTTSGRDEQFF. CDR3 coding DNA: TGTGCCAGCCACCCCACGACTAGCGGGAGGGACGAGCAGTTCTTC.